This T cell receptor beta chain was documented in a study of T cell clones after liver transplantation (dated by TCRdb to between 2018 and 2020). Notes on the research overall: Samples were obtained from ITN030ST, a randomized trial in which withdrawal of immunosuppression was attempted within 2 years of liver transplantation. Donor-reactive T cell clones were identified using TCRbeta sequencing after a pre-transplant mixed lymphocyte reaction and were then followed in post-transplant blood. As an antigen-independent comparator for the donor-reactive sequences, third party-reactive TCRbeta sequences from pre-transplant MLRs were identified as well. Three of the eight recipients were HCV-positive; the others were transplanted for non-autoimmune, non-viral indications. Until randomization at 12-24 months post-transplant, subjects were given standard immunosuppression, with no induction therapy. Tolerance was defined as complete immunosuppression withdrawal for at least one year with no rise in liver enzymes beyond twice the upper limit of normal. Blood samples were collected pre-transplant, pre-randomization before withdrawal, and post-randomization after either full withdrawal or failed withdrawal. The study cohort included 8 liver transplant recipients, of whom 3 were classified as tolerant and 5 as non-tolerant. What the work shows at the level of the full study, not this receptor alone: Conclusions were preliminary, limited by small, heterogeneous patient numbers and non-standardized post-transplant time points. Since no allograft tissue specimens were available, donor-reactive T cells may have migrated into the graft instead of being deleted. When repertoire turnover was taken into account, detection of donor-reactive sequences was significantly reduced in 7 of 8 subjects for CD4 and in 8 of 8 subjects for CD8. Low numbers of available donor cells limited the measurable donor-reactive repertoire in two subjects. Circulating donor-reactive CD4 TCRbeta sequences fell significantly post-transplant in 5 of 8 subjects, irrespective of tolerance or HCV status. The decline in donor-reactive sequences exceeded the decline in third party-reactive sequences, suggesting partial antigen-specific deletion that was unrelated to withdrawal success.

V is reduced by 8 bases and J by 1 base, leaving a spacing of 17 bases between them. The germline V gene specifies SNHLY as CDR1 and FYNNEI as CDR2. Counted from cysteine to phenylalanine, this CDR3 has 15 amino acids. The entry retains the CDR3 DNA only, 45 bases that are in frame from base 1. Using immunoSEQ, frozen genomic DNA was subjected to high-throughput TCRbeta CDR3 sequencing, a process that included PCR amplification, mapping, bias correction and internal controls. The authors' analysis ran thus. Productive rearrangements were kept, and unique TCRbeta sequences were defined by CDR3 nucleotide sequence plus V and J gene. For a sequence to be called donor-reactive, it needed a frequency of at least 0.01% and at least 5-fold expansion in CFSE-low cells compared with unstimulated pre-transplant cells. To ensure at least 90% detection power, minimum frequency thresholds were set for each subject based on that subject's lowest-template unstimulated sample. Jensen-Shannon divergence between the top 1000 TCRbeta sequences after and before transplant was used to measure repertoire turnover. Changes in detection of donor-reactive sequences were tested with two-sided Fisher's exact tests. TCRdb's version of the immuneACCESS table is confined to in-frame rearrangements and falls short of the full clone set. An unresolved V gene accounts for under half of the shortfall where checked; the remainder is of unknown origin. The V and J calls and the clone size are those of that table, but D and trimming were determined from the DNA. Within this sample are over 90,000 clones, with around 80% of them counted one time only. The ten top clones hold less than 3% of the sample.

Thawed unstimulated PBMCs were stained for CD3, CD4 and CD8 and FACS-sorted into CD3+CD4+ and CD3+CD8+ populations. All 8 studied subjects were randomized to immunosuppression withdrawal. Genomic DNA was isolated with the Qiagen DNeasy Blood and Tissue Kit. This clone was seen a single time. It has no known antigen specificity. No base quality information exists; no much larger clone differs at one position. The TCR sequence derives from a human patient who received a liver transplant. Post transplant, some T cells may arise from the graft donor. The input for sequencing was CD4+ T cells from blood, taken approximately 43 months after liver transplant. The chain couples TRBV2 to TRBJ1-1, with TRBD1 as a weak D call on 6 bases. The nucleotides read TGTGCCAGCCGCCCCTCGCTAGGGGGGAACACTGAAGCTTTCTTT. Its coded protein is CASRPSLGGNTEAFF.